The TCR beta chain under discussion was sequenced for a study of lymphopenia after photon versus proton radiotherapy. Study-wide results and caveats: Oligoclonal CD8+ Temra expansion after nadir drove photon patients' diversity drop. Relative stability marked proton patients; photon patients lost diversity and naive cells. Larger post-nadir TCR diversity loss correlated inversely with survival in deceased patients. Only patients who died were analyzed for survival; proton advantage is unproven.

V was pared by 0 bases and J by 6 bases, with 17 bases between. CDR1 is LGHNA, CDR2 YNFKEQ, per germline. CDR3 length: 16 amino acids. Only in-frame clones appear in the TCRdb table, and some are missing; sequencing was by immunoSEQ multiplex PCR. Of 42,000 or so clones in the sample, about 83% were seen once. On this clone: Its antigen remains unidentified.

The TCR was taken from a woman in her 70s with pancreatic cancer. This specimen was peripheral blood, taken from a patient treated with proton-based radiotherapy. V usage is TRBV4-2 and J usage is TRBJ1-2; D not certain. The CDR3, as DNA: TGTGCCAGCAGCCAAGATTCCTCAGATTTATCCAATGGCTACACCTTC. Encoded protein: CASSQDSSDLSNGYTF.